A selection of T cell receptor beta chains follows, all from one sample in a study of identical twins. TCRdb recomputed calls from the 5' RACE reads with MiXCR, one row per CDR3 protein. The sample contains 700,000 or so distinct CDR3 sequences, 8.6% of which appear only once. These data also featured in a second study, about yellow fever vaccine responses in identical twins.

The sequencing sample was made of PBMCs. Every receptor here comes from a woman between 18 and 29 years old in good health. CDR3s include the opening cysteine and the closing phenylalanine or tryptophan. A D gene is named only where the DNA matches it firmly. Clone size, where shown, is once, few, many, or a class for clones that have expanded.

cdr3_aa: CATRALRGVDNEQFF; cdr3_nt: TGTGCCACCCGGGCCCTCCGGGGGGTAGACAATGAGCAGTTCTTC; j_call: TRBJ2-1; clone_size: few; v_call: TRBV11-2; d_call: TRBD2
cdr3_aa: CASRRLAGSTDTQYF; cdr3_nt: TGTGCCAGCAGAAGACTAGCGGGGAGCACAGATACGCAGTATTTT; j_call: TRBJ2-3; clone_size: many; v_call: TRBV11-2; d_call: TRBD2
cdr3_aa: CSVGLAGTTDTQYF; cdr3_nt: TGCAGCGTCGGACTAGCGGGCACCACAGATACGCAGTATTTT; j_call: TRBJ2-3; clone_size: few; v_call: TRBV29-1; d_call: TRBD2
cdr3_aa: CASRNGRGQDDTQYF; cdr3_nt: TGTGCCAGCAGAAATGGGCGGGGGCAGGATGATACGCAGTATTTT; j_call: TRBJ2-3; clone_size: -; v_call: TRBV12-3/TRBV12-4; d_call: -
cdr3_aa: CAISDRDRVLYEQYF; cdr3_nt: TGTGCCATCAGTGACCGGGACAGGGTCTTATACGAGCAGTACTTC; j_call: TRBJ2-7; clone_size: few; v_call: TRBV10-3; d_call: TRBD1
cdr3_aa: CASKDRDSSNQPQHF; cdr3_nt: TGTGCCAGCAAAGACCGGGACAGCAGCAATCAGCCCCAGCATTTT; j_call: TRBJ1-5; clone_size: -; v_call: TRBV2; d_call: TRBD1
cdr3_aa: CASRTGAIQDTQYF; cdr3_nt: TGTGCCAGCAGGACAGGGGCCATCCAGGATACGCAGTATTTT; j_call: TRBJ2-3; clone_size: -; v_call: TRBV6-1; d_call: TRBD1
cdr3_aa: CASTYGLAAGELFF; cdr3_nt: TGTGCCAGCACCTACGGACTAGCTGCCGGGGAGCTGTTTTTT; j_call: TRBJ2-2; clone_size: few; v_call: TRBV6-1; d_call: TRBD2
cdr3_aa: CASSYSGPSNEQFF; cdr3_nt: TGTGCCAGCAGTTACTCGGGACCGAGCAATGAGCAGTTCTTC; j_call: TRBJ2-1; clone_size: few; v_call: TRBV6-5; d_call: -
cdr3_aa: CASSQDRDTYYEQYF; cdr3_nt: TGCGCCAGCAGCCAAGATCGAGACACATACTACGAGCAGTACTTC; j_call: TRBJ2-7; clone_size: few; v_call: TRBV4-3; d_call: -
cdr3_aa: CASSYSIEVGEKLFF; cdr3_nt: TGTGCCAGCAGTTACTCGATAGAGGTGGGGGAAAAACTGTTTTTT; j_call: TRBJ1-4; clone_size: few; v_call: TRBV6-5; d_call: -
cdr3_aa: CASSLPDYEQYF; cdr3_nt: TGTGCCAGCAGCTTGCCAGATTACGAGCAGTACTTC; j_call: TRBJ2-7; clone_size: -; v_call: TRBV7-2; d_call: -
cdr3_aa: CASSLPGYNEQFF; cdr3_nt: TGTGCCAGCAGCTTACCCGGATACAATGAGCAGTTCTTC; j_call: TRBJ2-1; clone_size: many; v_call: TRBV5-5; d_call: -
cdr3_aa: CASSPQVVPGDTEAFF; cdr3_nt: TGCGCCAGCAGCCCCCAGGTAGTTCCCGGGGACACTGAAGCTTTCTTT; j_call: TRBJ1-1; clone_size: -; v_call: TRBV5-1; d_call: -
cdr3_aa: CASSFGQGKNEQYF; cdr3_nt: TGCGCCAGCAGCTTCGGACAGGGAAAGAACGAGCAGTACTTC; j_call: TRBJ2-7; clone_size: many; v_call: TRBV5-1; d_call: TRBD1
cdr3_aa: CASSARSSGANVLTF; cdr3_nt: TGCGCCAGCAGCGCCCGAAGCTCTGGGGCCAACGTCCTGACTTTC; j_call: TRBJ2-6; clone_size: once; v_call: TRBV10-1; d_call: -
cdr3_aa: CAINPQGTYEQYF; cdr3_nt: TGTGCCATCAACCCACAGGGAACCTACGAGCAGTACTTC; j_call: TRBJ2-7; clone_size: many; v_call: TRBV10-3; d_call: -
cdr3_aa: CASSQDATKTYNSPLHF; cdr3_nt: TGTGCCAGCAGCCAAGATGCGACGAAGACCTATAATTCACCCCTCCACTTT; j_call: TRBJ1-6; clone_size: many; v_call: TRBV3-1; d_call: -
cdr3_aa: CSVLRGRYEKYF; cdr3_nt: TGCAGCGTTCTTCGGGGCAGGTACGAGAAGTACTTC; j_call: TRBJ2-7; clone_size: -; v_call: TRBV29-1; d_call: -
cdr3_aa: CASSTRTSGQGGYTQYF; cdr3_nt: TGTGCCAGCAGCACTCGGACTAGCGGGCAAGGGGGATATACGCAGTATTTT; j_call: TRBJ2-3; clone_size: -; v_call: TRBV7-2; d_call: TRBD2
cdr3_aa: CASNPTRSLQETQYF; cdr3_nt: TGCGCCAGCAACCCGACCCGCTCGCTCCAAGAGACCCAGTACTTC; j_call: TRBJ2-5; clone_size: -; v_call: TRBV5-1; d_call: -
cdr3_aa: CASSPLQRNTEAFF; cdr3_nt: TGTGCCAGCAGCCCGCTACAGAGGAACACTGAAGCTTTCTTT; j_call: TRBJ1-1; clone_size: -; v_call: TRBV3-1; d_call: -
cdr3_aa: CASSLDLTGDRDTQYF; cdr3_nt: TGTGCCAGCAGCCTCGACTTGACAGGGGACAGAGATACGCAGTATTTT; j_call: TRBJ2-3; clone_size: many; v_call: TRBV11-2; d_call: TRBD1
cdr3_aa: CASSLETRDTVYEQYF; cdr3_nt: TGTGCCAGCAGCTTGGAGACCCGGGACACCGTCTACGAGCAGTACTTC; j_call: TRBJ2-7; clone_size: -; v_call: TRBV5-6; d_call: -
cdr3_aa: CASGPLSPSSLSYNEQFF; cdr3_nt: TGTGCCAGCGGACCCTTATCCCCGTCTAGTCTTTCCTACAATGAGCAGTTCTTC; j_call: TRBJ2-1; clone_size: -; v_call: TRBV6-2/TRBV6-3; d_call: -
cdr3_aa: CASSPRASLGFTDTQYF; cdr3_nt: TGCGCCAGCAGCCCAAGGGCTAGCCTTGGTTTTACAGATACGCAGTATTTT; j_call: TRBJ2-3; clone_size: -; v_call: TRBV5-1; d_call: -
cdr3_aa: CASSSNPQDEQFF; cdr3_nt: TGTGCCAGCAGCTCAAACCCTCAGGATGAGCAGTTCTTC; j_call: TRBJ2-1; clone_size: -; v_call: TRBV7-2; d_call: -
cdr3_aa: CASSLGVASGSQDTQYF; cdr3_nt: TGTGCCAGCAGCTTGGGGGTGGCTAGTGGAAGCCAAGATACGCAGTATTTT; j_call: TRBJ2-3; clone_size: few; v_call: TRBV5-4; d_call: -
cdr3_aa: CASSLRQGAIYEQYF; cdr3_nt: TGCGCCAGCAGCCTAAGACAGGGGGCCATCTACGAGCAGTACTTC; j_call: TRBJ2-7; clone_size: -; v_call: TRBV4-1; d_call: TRBD1
cdr3_aa: CASSADGGRADTQYF; cdr3_nt: TGTGCCAGCAGCGCAGATGGGGGGCGGGCGGATACGCAGTATTTT; j_call: TRBJ2-3; clone_size: few; v_call: TRBV7-3; d_call: -
cdr3_aa: CASSLAPGDTGELFF; cdr3_nt: TGTGCCAGCAGCTTAGCGCCGGGGGACACCGGGGAGCTGTTTTTT; j_call: TRBJ2-2; clone_size: -; v_call: TRBV7-9; d_call: -
cdr3_aa: CASSETGYNEQFF; cdr3_nt: TGTGCCAGCAGCGAAACGGGTTACAATGAGCAGTTCTTC; j_call: TRBJ2-1; clone_size: many; v_call: TRBV2; d_call: -
cdr3_aa: CASSFSTDEQYF; cdr3_nt: TGTGCCAGCAGCTTCTCGACTGACGAGCAGTACTTC; j_call: TRBJ2-7; clone_size: many; v_call: TRBV7-9; d_call: -
cdr3_aa: CASRAGALKGEQYF; cdr3_nt: TGTGCCAGCAGGGCCGGAGCTCTAAAAGGCGAGCAGTACTTC; j_call: TRBJ2-7; clone_size: -; v_call: TRBV6-1; d_call: -
cdr3_aa: CATSDSSGTGFYEQYF; cdr3_nt: TGTGCCACCAGTGATTCAAGCGGGACAGGATTCTACGAGCAGTACTTC; j_call: TRBJ2-7; clone_size: once; v_call: TRBV24-1; d_call: -
cdr3_aa: CASRHLAGEETQYF; cdr3_nt: TGTGCCAGCAGGCACCTAGCGGGGGAAGAGACCCAGTACTTC; j_call: TRBJ2-5; clone_size: few; v_call: TRBV3-1; d_call: TRBD2
cdr3_aa: CASSYPTGAGANVLTF; cdr3_nt: TGTGCCAGCAGTTACCCGACAGGGGCTGGGGCCAACGTCCTGACTTTC; j_call: TRBJ2-6; clone_size: many; v_call: TRBV6-2/TRBV6-3; d_call: TRBD1
cdr3_aa: CASSPSNPMAGPETQYF; cdr3_nt: TGTGCCAGCAGTCCCTCGAACCCGATGGCCGGGCCAGAGACCCAGTACTTC; j_call: TRBJ2-5; clone_size: few; v_call: TRBV12-3/TRBV12-4; d_call: -
cdr3_aa: CATSRDLAGGQETQYF; cdr3_nt: TGTGCCACCAGCAGAGATTTAGCGGGGGGGCAAGAGACCCAGTACTTC; j_call: TRBJ2-5; clone_size: many; v_call: TRBV15; d_call: TRBD2
cdr3_aa: CASRYRDYTGELFF; cdr3_nt: TGTGCCAGCAGATACCGGGACTACACCGGGGAGCTGTTTTTT; j_call: TRBJ2-2; clone_size: many; v_call: TRBV12-3/TRBV12-4; d_call: -
cdr3_aa: CASSLDWYTRSYGYTF; cdr3_nt: TGTGCCAGCAGCTTGGATTGGTACACGAGGAGCTATGGCTACACCTTC; j_call: TRBJ1-2; clone_size: few; v_call: TRBV5-6; d_call: -
cdr3_aa: CASSPRAGVEAKNIQYF; cdr3_nt: TGTGCCAGCAGCCCCCGAGCGGGGGTCGAAGCCAAAAACATTCAGTACTTC; j_call: TRBJ2-4; clone_size: -; v_call: TRBV9; d_call: TRBD2
cdr3_aa: CASSLGFGEAYEQYF; cdr3_nt: TGTGCCAGCAGTTTAGGTTTTGGCGAGGCCTACGAGCAGTACTTC; j_call: TRBJ2-7; clone_size: -; v_call: TRBV27; d_call: -
cdr3_aa: CASSLYRGLNTEAFF; cdr3_nt: TGTGCCAGCAGCTTATATCGAGGGTTGAACACTGAAGCTTTCTTT; j_call: TRBJ1-1; clone_size: many; v_call: TRBV7-2; d_call: -
cdr3_aa: CAFSLGPDTVRGSYEQYF; cdr3_nt: TGTGCCTTCAGTTTAGGTCCCGATACCGTCAGGGGCTCCTACGAGCAGTACTTC; j_call: TRBJ2-7; clone_size: -; v_call: TRBV12-3/TRBV12-4; d_call: -
cdr3_aa: CASSEFGKETPRDTQYF; cdr3_nt: TGTGCCAGCAGTGAATTCGGGAAGGAGACCCCTAGAGATACGCAGTATTTT; j_call: TRBJ2-3; clone_size: few; v_call: TRBV25-1; d_call: -
cdr3_aa: CAIRGDAEAFF; cdr3_nt: TGTGCCATCAGGGGGGATGCTGAAGCTTTCTTT; j_call: TRBJ1-1; clone_size: few; v_call: TRBV10-3; d_call: -
cdr3_aa: CASSQVPPSLAGGRETQYF; cdr3_nt: TGCGCCAGCAGCCAAGTGCCACCGAGTTTGGCGGGAGGGCGGGAGACCCAGTACTTC; j_call: TRBJ2-5; clone_size: -; v_call: TRBV4-1; d_call: TRBD2
cdr3_aa: CASSLPLAGGPYEQYF; cdr3_nt: TGTGCCAGCAGCCTCCCACTAGCGGGAGGGCCGTACGAGCAGTACTTC; j_call: TRBJ2-7; clone_size: once; v_call: TRBV7-9; d_call: TRBD2
cdr3_aa: CSVLSRALGEQYF; cdr3_nt: TGCAGCGTTTTGTCCAGGGCACTGGGTGAGCAGTACTTC; j_call: TRBJ2-7; clone_size: -; v_call: TRBV29-1; d_call: -
cdr3_aa: CASSLVGGLTDTQYF; cdr3_nt: TGTGCCAGCAGCTTGGTAGGGGGCCTCACAGATACGCAGTATTTT; j_call: TRBJ2-3; clone_size: -; v_call: TRBV5-5; d_call: TRBD1
cdr3_aa: CSVKMAGGYTGELFF; cdr3_nt: TGCAGCGTCAAAATGGCCGGGGGCTATACCGGGGAGCTGTTTTTT; j_call: TRBJ2-2; clone_size: few; v_call: TRBV29-1; d_call: -
cdr3_aa: CASSLSVGKAQPQHF; cdr3_nt: TGTGCCAGCAGTTTATCGGTCGGAAAGGCACAGCCCCAGCATTTT; j_call: TRBJ1-5; clone_size: few; v_call: TRBV27; d_call: -
cdr3_aa: CASSFGTFGGYEQYF; cdr3_nt: TGTGCCAGCAGTTTCGGGACCTTCGGGGGCTACGAGCAGTACTTC; j_call: TRBJ2-7; clone_size: many; v_call: TRBV12-3/TRBV12-4; d_call: -
cdr3_aa: CSVSGGRAGELFF; cdr3_nt: TGCAGCGTCTCAGGGGGTCGCGCCGGGGAGCTGTTTTTT; j_call: TRBJ2-2; clone_size: many; v_call: TRBV29-1; d_call: TRBD1